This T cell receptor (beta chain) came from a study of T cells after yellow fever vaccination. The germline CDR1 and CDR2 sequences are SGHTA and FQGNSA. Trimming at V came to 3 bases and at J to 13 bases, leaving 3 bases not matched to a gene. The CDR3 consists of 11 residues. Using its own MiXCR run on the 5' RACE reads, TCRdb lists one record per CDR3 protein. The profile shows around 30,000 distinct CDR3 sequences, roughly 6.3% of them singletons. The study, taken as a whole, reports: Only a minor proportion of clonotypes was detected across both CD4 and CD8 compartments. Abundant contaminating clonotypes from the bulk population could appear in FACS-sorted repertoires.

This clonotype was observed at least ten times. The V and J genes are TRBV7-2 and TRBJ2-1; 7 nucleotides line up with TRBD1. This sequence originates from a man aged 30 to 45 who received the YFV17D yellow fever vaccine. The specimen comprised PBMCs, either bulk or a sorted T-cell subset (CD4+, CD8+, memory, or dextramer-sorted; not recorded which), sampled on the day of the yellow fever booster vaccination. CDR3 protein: CASSFTGEQFF. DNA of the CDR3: TGTGCCAGCAGCTTCACAGGGGAACAGTTCTTC.